This TCR beta chain derives from a study of T cell responses to AZD1222 COVID-19 vaccine. Study-level results: At 160-218 and 743-854, vaccine-associated CD4 TCRs were dominant, and they spanned spike. Spike-specific TCR breadth and depth were elevated following two AZD1222 doses.

A note on this clone: Antigen: not known.

Germline V lookup: CDR1 LGHNA, CDR2 YNFKEQ. The CDR3 has 14 amino acids. The J segment lost 5 bases and the V segment lost 0 bases, leaving 3 bases of the junction unmatched. TCRdb's table, derived via immunoSEQ multiplex PCR, lists solely in-frame clones and lacks some. Of tens of thousands of clones listed, around 88% are singletons. This specimen consisted of peripheral blood, obtained on day 0 of MenACWY control vaccination. This receptor was identified in an adult in good health. The rearrangement uses TRBV4-2 and TRBJ1-1; TRBD1 matches at 7 bases. The CDR3 reads CASSQENRGTEAFF. CDR3 DNA sequence: TGTGCCAGCAGCCAAGAAAACAGGGGAACTGAAGCTTTCTTT.